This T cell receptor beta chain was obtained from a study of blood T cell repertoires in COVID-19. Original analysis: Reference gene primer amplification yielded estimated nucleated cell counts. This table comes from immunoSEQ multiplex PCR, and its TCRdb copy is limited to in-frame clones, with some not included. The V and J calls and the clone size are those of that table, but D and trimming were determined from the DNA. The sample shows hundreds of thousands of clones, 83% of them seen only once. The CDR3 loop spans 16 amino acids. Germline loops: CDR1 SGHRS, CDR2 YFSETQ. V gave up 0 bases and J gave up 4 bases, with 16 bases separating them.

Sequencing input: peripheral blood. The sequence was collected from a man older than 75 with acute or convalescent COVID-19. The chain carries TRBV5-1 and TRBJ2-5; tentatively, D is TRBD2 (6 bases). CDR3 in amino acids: CASSLGTIRGIETQYF. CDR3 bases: TGCGCCAGCAGCTTGGGGACAATTCGGGGGATAGAGACCCAGTACTTC. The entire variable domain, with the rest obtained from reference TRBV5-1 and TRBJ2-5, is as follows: KAGVTQTPRYLIKTRGQQVTLSCSPISGHRSVSWYQQTPGQGLQFLFEYFSETQRNKGNFPGRFSGRQFSNSRSEMNVSTLELGDSALYLCASSLGTIRGIETQYFGPGTRLLVL.